The sequence of this T cell receptor beta chain was determined in a study of blood T cell repertoires in COVID-19. Study summary: COVID-19 samples, acute and convalescent, were from the United States, Italy and Spain.

Participant-reported clinical history was the basis for cohort assignment. TCRdb's copy holds only in-frame clones and misses some; the assay was immunoSEQ multiplex PCR. The repertoire holds hundreds of thousands of clones, with just over 85% as singletons. The CDR3 totals 17 residues. The ends were cut back, 5 bases at V and 3 bases at J, with 19 bases in the middle. Germline V gene data show CDR1 as SGHAT and CDR2 as FQNNGV. This TCR was recovered from a woman in her forties or fifties with acute COVID-19. This chain connects TRBV11-2 to TRBJ1-4; a weak D match, TRBD1 (6 bases). Sequenced input: PBMCs or T cells enriched from blood (not recorded which). The CDR3 sequence is CASSPGAAPRANEKLFF. In DNA form, the CDR3 reads TGTGCCAGCAGCCCAGGGGCAGCCCCCCGGGCTAATGAAAAACTGTTTTTT. Together with reference TRBV11-2 and TRBJ1-4, the CDR3 gives the full variable domain: EAGVAQSPRYKIIEKRQSVAFWCNPISGHATLYWYQQILGQGPKLLIQFQNNGVVDDSQLPKDRFSAERLKGVDSTLKIQPAKLEDSAVYLCASSPGAAPRANEKLFFGSGTQLSVL.